Described below is a single T cell receptor beta chain sequence and its context. Its antigen has not been determined. The record has no base qualities; no much larger clone is one base away. The record originates from a study of early T cells in non-severe SARS-CoV-2 infection (dated by TCRdb to about 2021). As for the study more broadly: Because TCR sequencing relied on bulk RNA taken from unsorted whole blood, pairing of alpha and beta chains was not possible. Beyond this particular receptor, the publication reports: VDJdb matching was skewed toward anti-spike CD8 responses and likely underestimated virus-specific expansions, missing private and CD4 specificities.

The library came from 5' RACE. Reads for this sample came from a NextSeq 500. In the TCR library protocol, unique molecular identifiers were attached to individual cDNA molecules to correct for PCR bias and sequencing error. TCR alpha and beta chains were both sequenced, and the abundances of alpha and beta sequences in each sample were closely correlated with each other. In the original analysis: V gene, J gene and CDR3 annotation of TCR sequences was performed with Decombinator V4. Expanded TCRs were defined as changing significantly between any two time points under a Poisson model with p below 0.0001. TCR abundances were normalised to the total number of TCRs sequenced per sample and were expressed as counts per million. TRAV1-2 paired with TRAJ12, TRAJ20 or TRAJ33 defined MAIT TCRs, while TRAV10 paired with TRAJ18 defined iNKT TCRs. VDJdb, accessed 1 November 2021, was searched for CMV, EBV and SARS-CoV-2 annotated TCRs, excluding TCRs annotated for multiple antigens. In-frame beta chains were kept once TCRdb had trimmed the public reads at Q25 with fastp and called clones with MiXCR. Here each entry gathers all rows of one CDR3 protein and keeps the most common genes and DNA. TCRdb, not the original authors, processed these V and J calls. Counted in this sample were more than 55,000 distinct CDR3 sequences; 13% of them appeared once. Together, the top ten hold approximately 4.8% of the sample.

The study was a case-control design nested within a healthcare worker cohort in London, UK, with weekly nasopharyngeal swab PCR tests and blood sampling. Healthcare workers were enrolled in the week of the UK lockdown, from 23 to 31 March 2020, and were followed every week for up to about 16 weeks. The CDR3 spans 10 residues, from the cysteine through the phenylalanine. The DNA shown is the 30-base CDR3, in frame from base 1. V gives up 7 bases and J gives up 5 bases, and the segment between their germline ends measures 8 bases. The germline V gene yields SQVTM for CDR1 and ANQGSEA for CDR2. The sequenced sample consisted of whole blood. The receptor's source is an adult who was a healthcare worker with PCR-confirmed SARS-CoV-2 infection or an uninfected control (not recorded which). Here the chain combines TRBV29-1 and TRBJ2-5, with a weak D call of TRBD2 (5 bases match). Read as DNA, the sequence is TGCAGCGGGAGGACGGAGACCCAGTACTTC. Its protein product is CSGRTETQYF. When the CDR3 is completed using the reference TRBV29-1 and TRBJ2-5 genes on either side, the full variable domain is SAVISQKPSRDICQRGTSLTIQCQVDSQVTMMFWYRQQPGQSLTLIATANQGSEATYESGFVIDKFPISRPNLTFSTLTVSNMSPEDSSIYLCSGRTETQYFGPGTRLLVL.